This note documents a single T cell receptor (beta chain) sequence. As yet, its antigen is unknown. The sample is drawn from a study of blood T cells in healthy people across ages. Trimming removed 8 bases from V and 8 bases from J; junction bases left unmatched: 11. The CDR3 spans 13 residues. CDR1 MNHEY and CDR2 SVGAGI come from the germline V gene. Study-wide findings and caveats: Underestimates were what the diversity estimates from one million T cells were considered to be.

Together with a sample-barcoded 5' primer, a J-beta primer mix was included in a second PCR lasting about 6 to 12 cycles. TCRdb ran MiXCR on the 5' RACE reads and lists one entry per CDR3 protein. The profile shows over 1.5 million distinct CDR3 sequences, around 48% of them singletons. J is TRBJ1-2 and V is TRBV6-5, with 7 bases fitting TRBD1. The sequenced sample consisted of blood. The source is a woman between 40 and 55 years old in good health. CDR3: CASQKEQGRGYTF. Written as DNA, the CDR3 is TGTGCCAGCCAAAAGGAACAGGGGAGAGGCTACACCTTC.